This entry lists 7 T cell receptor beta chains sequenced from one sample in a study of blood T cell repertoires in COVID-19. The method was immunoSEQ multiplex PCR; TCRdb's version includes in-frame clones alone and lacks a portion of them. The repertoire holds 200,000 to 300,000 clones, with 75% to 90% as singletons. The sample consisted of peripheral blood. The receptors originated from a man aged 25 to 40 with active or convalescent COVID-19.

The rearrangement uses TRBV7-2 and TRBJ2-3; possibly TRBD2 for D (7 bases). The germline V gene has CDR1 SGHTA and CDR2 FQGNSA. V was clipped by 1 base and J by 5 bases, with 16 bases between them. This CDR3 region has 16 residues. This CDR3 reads CASSLDGGGARDTQYF. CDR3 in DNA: TGTGCCAGCAGCTTAGATGGCGGGGGCGCGAGAGATACGCAGTATTTT. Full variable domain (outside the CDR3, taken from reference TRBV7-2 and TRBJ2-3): GAGVSQSPSNKVTEKGKDVELRCDPISGHTALYWYRQSLGQGLEFLIYFQGNSAPDKSGLPSDRFSAERTGGSVSTLTIQRTQQEDSAVYLCASSLDGGGARDTQYFGPGTRLTVL.

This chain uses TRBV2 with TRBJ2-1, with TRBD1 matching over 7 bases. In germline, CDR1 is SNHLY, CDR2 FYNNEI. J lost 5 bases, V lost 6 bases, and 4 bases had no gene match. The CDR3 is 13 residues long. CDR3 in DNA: TGTGCCAGCAGCCGGGACAGTAACAATGAGCAGTTCTTC. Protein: CASSRDSNNEQFF.

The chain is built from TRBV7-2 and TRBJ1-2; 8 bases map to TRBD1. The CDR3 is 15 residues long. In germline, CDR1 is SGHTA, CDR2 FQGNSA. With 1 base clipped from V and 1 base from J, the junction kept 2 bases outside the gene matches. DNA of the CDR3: TGTGCCAGCAGCTTAGGGGACAGGAGTAACTATGGCTACACCTTC. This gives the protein CASSLGDRSNYGYTF.

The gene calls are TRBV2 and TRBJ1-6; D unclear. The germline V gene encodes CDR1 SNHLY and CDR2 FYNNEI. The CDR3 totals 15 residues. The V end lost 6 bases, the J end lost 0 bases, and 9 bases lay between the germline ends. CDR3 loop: CASRIEGSYNSPLHF. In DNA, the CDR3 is TGTGCCAGCAGAATAGAGGGCTCCTATAATTCACCCCTCCACTTT.

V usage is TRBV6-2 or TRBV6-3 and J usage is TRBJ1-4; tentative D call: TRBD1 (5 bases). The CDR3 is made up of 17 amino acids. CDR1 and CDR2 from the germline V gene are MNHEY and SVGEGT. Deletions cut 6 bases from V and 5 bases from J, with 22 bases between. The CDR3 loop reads CASSRTPRQRKNEKLFF. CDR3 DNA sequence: TGTGCCAGCAGCCGGACCCCCCGACAGAGAAAAAATGAAAAACTGTTTTTT.

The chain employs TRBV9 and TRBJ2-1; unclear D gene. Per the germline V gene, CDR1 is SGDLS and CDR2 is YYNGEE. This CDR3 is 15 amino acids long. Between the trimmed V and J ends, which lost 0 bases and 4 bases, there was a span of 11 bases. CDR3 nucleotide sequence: TGTGCCAGCAGCGTAGAGCCTGGGCCTTACAATGAGCAGTTCTTC. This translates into CASSVEPGPYNEQFF.

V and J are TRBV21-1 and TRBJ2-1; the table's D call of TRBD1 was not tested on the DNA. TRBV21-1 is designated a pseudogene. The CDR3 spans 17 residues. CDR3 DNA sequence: TGTGCCAGCAGCAAAGTTCCGCGGGGACAGAGATACAATGAGCAGTTCTTC. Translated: CASSKVPRGQRYNEQFF.